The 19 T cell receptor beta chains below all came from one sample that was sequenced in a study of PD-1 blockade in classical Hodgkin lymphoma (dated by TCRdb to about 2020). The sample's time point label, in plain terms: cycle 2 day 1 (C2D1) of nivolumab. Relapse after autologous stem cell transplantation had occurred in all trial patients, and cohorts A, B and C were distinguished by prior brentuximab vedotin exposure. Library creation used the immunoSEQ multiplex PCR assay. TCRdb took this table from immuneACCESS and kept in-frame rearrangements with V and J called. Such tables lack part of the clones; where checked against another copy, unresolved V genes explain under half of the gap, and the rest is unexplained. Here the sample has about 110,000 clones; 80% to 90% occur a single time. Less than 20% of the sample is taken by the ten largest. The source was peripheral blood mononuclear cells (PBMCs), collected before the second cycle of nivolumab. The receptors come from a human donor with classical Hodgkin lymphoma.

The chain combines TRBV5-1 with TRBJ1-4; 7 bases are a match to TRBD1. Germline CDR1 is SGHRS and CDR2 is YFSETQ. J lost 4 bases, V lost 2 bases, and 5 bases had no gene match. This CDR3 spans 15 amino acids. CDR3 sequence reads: CASSFTGVNNEKLFF. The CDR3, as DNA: TGCGCCAGCAGCTTCACAGGGGTCAATAATGAAAAACTGTTTTTT.

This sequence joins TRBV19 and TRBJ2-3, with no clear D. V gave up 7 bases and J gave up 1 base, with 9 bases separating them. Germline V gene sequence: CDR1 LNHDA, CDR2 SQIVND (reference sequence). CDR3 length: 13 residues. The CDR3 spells CASTSRGTDTQYF. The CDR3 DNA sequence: TGTGCCAGTACCTCCCGGGGCACAGATACGCAGTATTTT.

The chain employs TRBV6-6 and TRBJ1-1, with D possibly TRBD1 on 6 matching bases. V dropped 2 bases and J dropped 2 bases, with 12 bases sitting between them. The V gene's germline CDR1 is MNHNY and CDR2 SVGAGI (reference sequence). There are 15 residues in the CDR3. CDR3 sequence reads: CASSYGGGPNTEAFF. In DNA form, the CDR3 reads TGTGCCAGCAGTTACGGTGGGGGGCCTAACACTGAAGCTTTCTTT.

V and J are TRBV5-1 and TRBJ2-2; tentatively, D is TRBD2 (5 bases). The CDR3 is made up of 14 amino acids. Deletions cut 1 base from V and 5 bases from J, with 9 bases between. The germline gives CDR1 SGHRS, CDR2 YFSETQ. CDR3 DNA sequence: TGCGCCAGCAGCTTGCCGGGGTCAACCGGGGAGCTGTTTTTT. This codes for CASSLPGSTGELFF.

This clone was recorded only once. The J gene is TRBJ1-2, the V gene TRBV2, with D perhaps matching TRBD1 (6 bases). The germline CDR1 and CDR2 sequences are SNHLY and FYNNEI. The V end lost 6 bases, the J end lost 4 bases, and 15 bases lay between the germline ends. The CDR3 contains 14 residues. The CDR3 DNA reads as TGTGCCAGCAGGACGGGGGGGCTCAGCTATGGCTACACCTTC. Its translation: CASRTGGLSYGYTF.

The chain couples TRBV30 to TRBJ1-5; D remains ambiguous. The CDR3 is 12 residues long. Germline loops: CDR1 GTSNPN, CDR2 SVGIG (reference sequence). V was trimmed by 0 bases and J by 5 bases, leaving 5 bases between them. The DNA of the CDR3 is TGTGCCTGGAGTGTACGGGATCAGCCCCAGCATTTT. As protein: CAWSVRDQPQHF.

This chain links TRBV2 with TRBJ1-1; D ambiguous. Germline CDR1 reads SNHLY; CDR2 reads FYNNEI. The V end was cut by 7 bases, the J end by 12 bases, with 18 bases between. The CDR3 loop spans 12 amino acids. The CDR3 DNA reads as TGTGCCAGCAACCCGGAGGGTCGAAAAACTTTCTTT. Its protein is CASNPEGRKTFF.

The CDR3 sequence is CASSSRQGKGYGYTF. The CDR3 DNA reads as TGTGCCAGCAGCTCCCGACAGGGAAAGGGCTATGGCTACACCTTC. The chain joins TRBV5-8 to TRBJ1-2, with 7 bases aligning to TRBD1. CDR3 length equals 15 residues. The V gene's germline CDR1 is SGHTS and CDR2 YDEGEE. Trimming took 3 bases from V and 4 from J; bases not matched to a gene: 9.

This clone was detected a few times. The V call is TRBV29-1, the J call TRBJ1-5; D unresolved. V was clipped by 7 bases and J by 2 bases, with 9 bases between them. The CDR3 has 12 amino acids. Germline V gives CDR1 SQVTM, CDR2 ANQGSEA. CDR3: CSAQDGNQPQHF. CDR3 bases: TGCAGCGCCCAGGACGGCAATCAGCCCCAGCATTTT.

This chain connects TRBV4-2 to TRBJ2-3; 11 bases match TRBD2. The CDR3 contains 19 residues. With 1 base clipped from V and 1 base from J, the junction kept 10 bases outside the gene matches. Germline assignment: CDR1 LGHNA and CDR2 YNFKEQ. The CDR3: CASSQVVAGGLRGTDTQYF. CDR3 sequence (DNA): TGTGCCAGCAGCCAAGTGGTAGCGGGAGGGCTGAGGGGCACAGATACGCAGTATTTT.

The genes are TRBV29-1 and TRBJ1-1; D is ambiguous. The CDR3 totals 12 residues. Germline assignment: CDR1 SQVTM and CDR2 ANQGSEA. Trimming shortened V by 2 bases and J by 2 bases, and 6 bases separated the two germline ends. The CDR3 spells CSVEKGNTEAFF. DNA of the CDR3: TGCAGCGTTGAAAAGGGAAACACTGAAGCTTTCTTT.

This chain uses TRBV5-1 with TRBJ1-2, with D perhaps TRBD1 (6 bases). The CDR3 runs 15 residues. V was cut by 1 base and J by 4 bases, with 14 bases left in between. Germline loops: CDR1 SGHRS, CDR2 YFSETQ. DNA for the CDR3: TGCGCCAGCAGCTTGTTTCCAGGGGAGGCCTATGGCTACACCTTC. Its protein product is CASSLFPGEAYGYTF.

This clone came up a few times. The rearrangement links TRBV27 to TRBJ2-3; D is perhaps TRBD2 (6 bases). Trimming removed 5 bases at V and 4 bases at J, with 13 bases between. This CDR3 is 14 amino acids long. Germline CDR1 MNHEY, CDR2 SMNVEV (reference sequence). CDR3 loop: CASSLGRGADTQYF. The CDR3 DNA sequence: TGTGCCAGCAGTCTCGGGAGAGGAGCAGATACGCAGTATTTT.

The CDR3: CASSIEGREAFF. The CDR3 bases are TGTGCCAGTAGTATAGAGGGGCGAGAAGCTTTCTTT. This sequence joins TRBV19 and TRBJ1-1, with a possible D match to TRBD1 (5 bases). Per germline, CDR1 LNHDA and CDR2 SQIVND (reference sequence). CDR3 length equals 12 residues. The V and J ends lost 0 bases and 8 bases respectively, with 7 bases between them.

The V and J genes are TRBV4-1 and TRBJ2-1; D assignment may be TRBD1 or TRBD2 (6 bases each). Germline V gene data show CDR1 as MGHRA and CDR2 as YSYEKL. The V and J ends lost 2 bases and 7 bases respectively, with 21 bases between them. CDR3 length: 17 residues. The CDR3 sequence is CASSQIQGTLHGNEQFF. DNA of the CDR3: TGCGCCAGCAGCCAAATTCAGGGGACTCTTCATGGGAATGAGCAGTTCTTC.

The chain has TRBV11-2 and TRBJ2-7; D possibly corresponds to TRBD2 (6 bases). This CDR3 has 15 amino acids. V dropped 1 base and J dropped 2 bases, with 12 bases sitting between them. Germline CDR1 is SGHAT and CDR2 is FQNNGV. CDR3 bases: TGTGCCAGCAGCTTAGTGGACTACGGTCCCTACGAGCAGTACTTC. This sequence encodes CASSLVDYGPYEQYF.

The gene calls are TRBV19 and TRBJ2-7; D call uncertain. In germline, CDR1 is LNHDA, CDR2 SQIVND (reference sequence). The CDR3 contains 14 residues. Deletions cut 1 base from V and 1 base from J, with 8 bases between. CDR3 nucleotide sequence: TGTGCCAGTAGTATAGGCGACGGGTCCTACGAGCAGTACTTC. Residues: CASSIGDGSYEQYF.

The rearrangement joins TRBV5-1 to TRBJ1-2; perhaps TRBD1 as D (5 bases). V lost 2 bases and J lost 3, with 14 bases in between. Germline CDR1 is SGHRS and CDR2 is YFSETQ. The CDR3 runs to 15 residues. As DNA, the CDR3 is TGCGCCAGCAGCTTCCTCGGGACGTCGGACTATGGCTACACCTTC. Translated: CASSFLGTSDYGYTF.

The CDR3 is CASSPPFTSGQDTQYF. The CDR3 region has the DNA TGTGCCAGCTCACCACCGTTTACTAGCGGGCAAGATACGCAGTATTTT. The chain recombines TRBV18 with TRBJ2-3; TRBD2 aligns across 9 bases. Germline V lookup: CDR1 KGHSH, CDR2 LQKENI. The CDR3 sequence is 16 residues long. The J segment lost 5 bases and the V segment lost 0 bases, leaving 6 bases of the junction unmatched.